The 9 T cell receptor beta chains given below trace back to one sample, sequenced in a study of T cells in localized non-small cell lung cancer. Here immunoSEQ multiplex PCR was the method, and the copy in TCRdb shows in-frame clones only, minus some. The sample consists of about 36,000 clones, roughly 87% of them appearing once. Sample: peripheral blood, taken before any cancer treatment. The source is a woman aged 35-75 years with stage I lung adenocarcinoma.

The genes are TRBV7-2 and TRBJ2-7, with TRBD2 matching 10 bases. The V gene end was trimmed by 4 bases and the J gene end by 7 bases; junction bases not matched to a gene: 7. This CDR3 region has 14 residues. CDR1 is SGHTA and CDR2 is FQGNSA in the germline V gene. This CDR3 is CASSSAGGPKEQYF. As DNA, the CDR3 is TGTGCCAGCAGCTCAGCGGGGGGGCCAAAAGAGCAGTACTTC.

The chain combines TRBV19 with TRBJ2-7; 7 bases line up with TRBD1. The CDR3 consists of 13 residues. V lost 8 bases and J lost 5; bases outside the gene matches: 9. Germline V gene sequence: CDR1 LNHDA, CDR2 SQIVND (reference sequence). CDR3 bases: TGTGCCAGTTCCCGTCAGGGGGTCGACGAGCAGTACTTC. Translation: CASSRQGVDEQYF.

This rearrangement joins TRBV6-4 to TRBJ2-7; D perhaps matches TRBD1 (6 bases). This CDR3 has 15 amino acids. Trimming removed 8 bases at V and 2 bases at J, with 19 bases between. Germline CDR1 and CDR2: MRHNA and SNTAGT. The chain's CDR3 is CASLKAGQGPYEQYF. CDR3 DNA sequence: TGTGCCAGCCTAAAAGCTGGGCAGGGGCCCTACGAGCAGTACTTC.

The chain recombines TRBV5-8 with TRBJ1-4; D is unclear. CDR1 SGHTS and CDR2 YDEGEE come from the germline V gene. The V end was cut by 1 base, the J end by 5 bases, with 12 bases between. The CDR3 loop spans 15 amino acids. CDR3 nucleotide sequence: TGTGCCAGCAGCTTGTCCCCACAGAAGAATGAAAAACTGTTTTTT. It yields the protein CASSLSPQKNEKLFF.

V and J are TRBV5-8 and TRBJ1-5, with TRBD1 matching over 8 bases. CDR3 length equals 14 residues. CDR1 and CDR2 (germline): SGHTS, YDEGEE. V dropped 5 bases and J dropped 7; count of bases not matched to a gene: 8. In nucleotides, the CDR3 is TGTGCCAGCAGGCGGGACAGGCCGGGACAGCCCCAGCATTTT. Translating gives CASRRDRPGQPQHF.

J is TRBJ1-4 and V is TRBV19, with TRBD1 matching over 7 bases. The germline V gene encodes CDR1 LNHDA and CDR2 SQIVND (reference sequence). V trimming: 5 bases; J trimming: 5 bases; junction bases outside the gene matches: 5. The CDR3 contains 14 residues. Written as DNA, the CDR3 is TGTGCCAGTAGTGCGACAGGGAGAAATGAAAAACTGTTTTTT. It specifies CASSATGRNEKLFF.

The chain uses TRBV4-3 and TRBJ2-2; D tentatively reads TRBD1 or TRBD2 (5 bases each). Looked up from germline, CDR1 is LGHNA and CDR2 is YSLEER. The CDR3 is 15 residues long. V was clipped by 1 base and J by 4 bases, with 10 bases between them. As DNA, the CDR3 is TGCGCCAGCAGCCAAGTCCCTGGGGGCACCGGGGAGCTGTTTTTT. It yields the protein CASSQVPGGTGELFF.

This sequence joins TRBV5-4 and TRBJ1-1; 7 nucleotides align to TRBD1. This CDR3 comprises 13 residues. Germline loops: CDR1 SGHNT, CDR2 YYREEE (reference sequence). Trimming cost V 0 bases and J 6 bases; bases outside gene matches: 2. CDR3 bases: TGTGCCAGCAGCTTGGGGGACAGTGCTGAAGCTTTCTTT. This sequence encodes CASSLGDSAEAFF.

The rearrangement links TRBV9 to TRBJ1-1, with no clear D. This CDR3 contains 14 residues. Germline CDR1 SGDLS, CDR2 YYNGEE. Trimming removed 4 bases from V and 0 bases from J, with 10 bases in between. CDR3 sequence (DNA): TGTGCCAGCAGCCGCAGTGGAATGAACACTGAAGCTTTCTTT. Translating it yields CASSRSGMNTEAFF.